This T cell receptor (beta chain) was sequenced in a study of shared clonotypes between healthy human individuals. For the study at large: CD4 naive and memory got three plates each, CD8 naive two, CD8 memory one.

Germline V CDR1 and CDR2: MNHNS, SASEGT. The V and J ends lost 6 bases and 6 bases, in that order; junction bases with no gene match: 5. The CDR3 is 13 amino acids. The protocol was immunoSEQ multiplex PCR, while the TCRdb copy is restricted to in-frame clones and leaves out a portion. This table has 730,000 or so clones, about three quarters appearing once. Of note for this clone: Other DNA sequences from this sample encode an identical CDR3 as well.

The origin of this receptor is a woman aged 25 to 39 in good health. The sequenced sample was memory CD4+ T cells sorted from blood. Subset: CD45RA-negative fraction. The chain combines TRBV6-1 with TRBJ1-1; 9 bases match TRBD1. The CDR3 here is CASSRDRASEAFF. The CDR3 DNA sequence: TGTGCCAGCAGCCGGGACAGGGCGTCTGAAGCTTTCTTT.